The TCR beta chain described here comes from a study of OX40 agonist ivuxolimab in advanced cancers. Whole-study context: Patients enrolled in dose escalation were diagnosed with hepatocellular carcinoma, melanoma, renal cell or head and neck cancer. Patients achieving partial responses numbered three: one hepatocellular carcinoma case and two cutaneous melanoma cases. Whole-study findings and limits: Both CD4+ and CD8+ T cell populations in blood had undergone clonal expansion by week 6 at 0.1 to 3.0 mg/kg. Compared with CD4+, CD8+ T cells on average had more expanded clones.

Measured with immunoSEQ multiplex PCR; TCRdb has only the in-frame clones, and not every one. The table shows some 65,000 clones, with about nine tenths occurring only once. Trimming at V came to 4 bases and at J to 5 bases, leaving 8 bases not matched to a gene. Germline V gene data show CDR1 as SGHRS and CDR2 as YFSETQ. This CDR3 contains 16 residues. About this clone: The antigen remains unidentified.

The chain couples TRBV5-1 to TRBJ1-5; 11 bases are shared with TRBD1. The origin of this receptor is an adult with an advanced solid tumor such as melanoma, head and neck, liver or kidney cancer. The starting material was CD4+ or CD8+ T cells sorted from blood, obtained in a trial of the OX40 agonist ivuxolimab. The CDR3 spells CASSPGDRGLHQPQHF. In DNA, the CDR3 is TGCGCCAGCAGCCCGGGGGACAGGGGGTTGCATCAGCCCCAGCATTTT.